This T cell receptor (beta chain) was documented in a study of CD8 T cells in Susac syndrome (dated by TCRdb to about 2019). With respect to the entire study: Among the Susac syndrome patients who were sequenced, clinically active disease was present in about six and clinical remission was observed in eight or nine. Susac syndrome patients were therapy-naive, on corticosteroids (some also receiving IVIg), or on IVIg alone at blood withdrawal. Whether CD8+ T cell activation and differentiation in Susac syndrome was antigen driven was tested using repertoire sequencing. Study-wide findings and limitations: In the CD4+ T cell repertoire of Susac syndrome patients, clonal expansion was not detected. The TCR sequencing and HLA analysis was acknowledged to have included a relatively small number of individuals.

V is clipped by 3 bases and J by 0 bases, and the sequence between their germline boundaries is 13 bases long. From the cysteine up to the phenylalanine, the CDR3 has a length of 16 residues. The retained sequence is limited to the CDR3, 48 bases, with the frame set at the first base. The germline V gene gives CDR1 as SGHRS and CDR2 as YFSETQ. RNA was extracted with the RNeasy kit and roughly 0.5 to 1 ug was reverse transcribed using random hexamers. TCR beta CDR3 regions were amplified with the immunoSEQ multiplex PCR assay covering 54 Vbeta and 13 Jbeta segments. Bias from PCR amplification was corrected by using a synthetic template baseline for primer optimization and for computational correction. The study's own analysis went as follows. Only productive sequences were kept, with reads annotated to V, D and J genes according to IMGT and analyzed in immunoSEQ Analyzer. To calculate clonality, Shannon entropy was normalized by log2 of the number of productive unique sequences and then subtracted from one. For each patient and control, public and private clones were evaluated within the 100 most prevalent clones. Susac-specific clones were defined as absent from healthy and MS cohorts, 850 to 1,300 published viral clones and other ImmuneACCESS disease sequences. In-frame beta chains were kept once TCRdb had trimmed the public reads at Q25 with fastp and called clones with MiXCR. Duplicate CDR3 protein sequences are folded into a single record with the most common DNA and genes. TCRdb, not the authors, supplied the V and J calls. The sample contains about 94,000 distinct CDR3 sequences, around 94% of them found a single time. The ten largest clones represent less than 0.4% of the sample.

The table lists this clonotype with a count of one. The antigen it recognizes is unknown. Base qualities are not at hand, and no much larger clone is one base apart. One read alone is weak evidence. Peripheral blood CD8+ and CD4+ T cells from healthy donors, Susac syndrome patients and multiple sclerosis patients were profiled using high-throughput TCR beta sequencing. Recently defined diagnostic criteria for definite or probable disease were met by the Susac syndrome patients. Bulk CD8+ and CD4+ T cells were purified by magnetic negative isolation, whereas CD8+ TEMRA cells were enriched by FACS. Blood was collected in EDTA tubes and processed within 24 hours, with PBMCs isolated through density gradient centrifugation. PBMCs intended for TCR sequencing were cryopreserved in liquid nitrogen and were subsequently thawed in a 37 degrees C water bath. The sorted or isolated CD4+, CD8+ and CD8+ TEMRA cells reached a purity of at least 90%.

The sample consisted of CD4+ T cells from PBMCs. This clonotype originated in a human donor with Susac syndrome. Recombination linked TRBV5-1 to TRBJ1-3; the D gene remains uncertain. The DNA sequence is given as TGCGCCAGCAGCTCCTCAGGACGCACCTCTGGAAACACCATATATTTT. The translation is CASSSSGRTSGNTIYF.